Sequencing of this T cell receptor (beta chain) was carried out in a study of T cells in Graves' hyperthyroidism and ophthalmopathy (dated by TCRdb to between 2017 and 2020). Regarding the research as a whole: Peripheral blood samples were taken at initial diagnosis, before any treatment was given. TCR V-J signatures able to tell the groups apart were searched for in a discovery cohort of some 100 patients, of whom over 40 had Graves' ophthalmopathy and more than 55 had stable Graves' hyperthyroidism. Prospective prediction of ophthalmopathy was tested in an independent validation cohort consisting of 18 to 20 hyperthyroidism patients and 15 to 17 patients who later progressed to ophthalmopathy. The 90 to 100 discovery patients were randomly divided into training and test sets at a 7:3 ratio. In addition, the study compared T-cell repertoires in thyroid tissue and in blood from five or six Graves' hyperthyroidism patients. After blood sampling, hyperthyroidism patients were treated with methimazole at a starting dose of 30 mg daily, and ophthalmopathy patients were treated with high-dose intravenous methylprednisolone. According to the paper, TCR Vbeta CDR3 sequencing was carried out on about 140 peripheral blood samples, which came from under 50 ophthalmopathy, some 73 hyperthyroidism and roughly 17 progressor patients. Overall results and qualifications from the work: During validation, the model predicted progression to ophthalmopathy a median of roughly 7.1 months ahead of onset, with 70.59% sensitivity and less than 85% specificity. A 13 V-J signature model separated ophthalmopathy from stable hyperthyroidism, with nearly 90% sensitivity and around 84% specificity in cross-validation and 80%/75% in testing. Blood samples also contained most of the expanded thyroid clonotypes (frequency above 0.001), which suggests that blood repertoires may reflect thyroid immune responses. Sample size was not statistically predetermined, and investigators were not blinded to group allocation.

V lost 4 bases and J lost 4 bases; the stretch between them is 11 bases long. The cysteine opens and the phenylalanine closes a CDR3 of 14 amino acids. The read is trimmed to its CDR3 DNA, 42 bases read in frame from base 1. From the germline V gene, CDR1 is LGHNA and CDR2 is YNFKEQ. A remark on this clonotype: Its antigen target is currently unknown. Base quality data are lacking; no much larger clone is found one base away.

Stable Graves' hyperthyroidism was defined as no progression to ophthalmopathy during 18 months of follow-up. The hyperthyroidism patients were between 18 and 65 years old and newly diagnosed, with a disease duration of less than 2 months. The study excluded patients with uncontrolled infections, other autoimmune diseases, pregnancy or lactation. Diagnoses relied on clinical symptoms, serum thyroxine and TRAb, thyroid ultrasound and orbital computed tomography. Ficoll-Paque density gradient centrifugation was used to isolate PBMCs from about 10 ml of fresh peripheral blood. Total RNA was extracted using Trizol reagent, and RNA quality was assessed on an Agilent 2100 Bioanalyzer. The TCR beta CDR3 regions were amplified from the RNA transcripts. The TCR CDR3 was subjected to a first round of RT-PCR using the HTBI primer set and the Qiagen OneStep RT-PCR kit. A second multiplex PCR round built the libraries, followed by size selection and purification. Sequencing of the libraries was done on an Illumina HiSeq2000 using paired-end 100 bp reads. Regarding the original processing steps: SOAPnuke was used to process the raw data, with reads discarded if the reads contained adapters or uncalled bases, had a mean Phred below 15, or lacked an exact constant-primer or identifier match. COPE v1.2.5 was used to merge the high-quality paired reads, and each unique nucleotide sequence was defined as a clonotype. Clonotypes were aligned to IMGT TRBV, TRBD and TRBJ reference segments using MiTCR v1.1. Only V-J combinations with frequency above 0.0001, covering 99.2% of repertoires, were analysed. The TCS score was defined as F50 (clonal expansion) divided by E x V (chaos), with BLOSUM62-based TCRdist calculated between CDR3 peptides within each V-J. Welch's t-statistics and random forest reduced just over 500 V-J features to about 13, which were used in a naive Bayes classifier (R e1071). TCRdb handled the public reads itself, with Q25 trimming in fastp and clone calling in MiXCR, and kept productive beta chains. A single entry per CDR3 protein holds the most common genes and DNA from its merged rows. TCRdb, not the authors, supplied the V and J calls. In all, the sample holds 600,000 to 900,000 distinct CDR3 sequences, and approximately 16% of those were seen once. The ten top clones hold under 9.5% of the sample.

This receptor chain uses TRBV4-2 and TRBJ2-1, with the D call perhaps TRBD1 or TRBD2, as 5 bases match in each case. The sequence derives from a man younger than 30 with Graves' hyperthyroidism. Sequencing input: blood. In nucleotide form, the sequence is TGTGCCAGCAGCCCGGAGGCAGGGTACAATGAGCAGTTCTTC. Its protein product is CASSPEAGYNEQFF.